The 3 T cell receptor beta chains below come from one sample, sequenced in a study of blood T cell repertoires in COVID-19. Assay: immunoSEQ multiplex PCR; the TCRdb copy retains only in-frame clones and omits some. The repertoire consists of about 130,000 clones, with more than 80% occurring once and the leading ten covering around 3.2%. The sequenced sample consisted of peripheral blood. All receptors derive from a woman over 75 with COVID-19, enrolled during active disease.

The chain carries TRBV14 and TRBJ2-5; the D gene is possibly TRBD2 (6 bases). V was clipped by 5 bases and J by 2 bases, with 9 bases between them. CDR3 length: 13 amino acids. Germline CDR1 is SGHDN and CDR2 is FVKESK. CDR3 DNA: TGTGCCAGCAGCGCGGGGTTACAAGAGACCCAGTACTTC. Translated: CASSAGLQETQYF.

The chain is built from TRBV19 and TRBJ1-2; weak D call: TRBD1 (5 bases). CDR1 LNHDA and CDR2 SQIVND come from the germline V gene (reference sequence). V lost 6 bases and J lost 4, with 18 bases in between. The CDR3 loop spans 15 amino acids. The CDR3 region has the DNA TGTGCCAGTAGCCCTCCCGACAGTCCCTTCTATGGCTACACCTTC. Translation gives CASSPPDSPFYGYTF.

V and J are TRBV3-1 (or the pseudogene TRBV3-2) and TRBJ2-7, with 7 nucleotides matching TRBD2. Germline loops: CDR1 LGHDT, CDR2 YNNKEL (reference sequence). This CDR3 has 15 residues. V was clipped by 0 bases and J by 2 bases; unmatched bases: 4. The CDR3 spells CASSQDISGPYEQYF. For the CDR3, the DNA is TGTGCCAGCAGCCAAGATATTAGCGGGCCCTACGAGCAGTACTTC.